The 10 T cell receptor beta chains below come from one sample, sequenced in a study of post-analysis software for immune sequencing data. General study points: Controls had lower frequencies than patients of a handful of TRBV segments, which included TRBV5-6, TRBV5-1 and TRBV20-1.

The antigens of these receptors remain unknown. Each TCR beta cDNA library carried unique molecular identifiers. TCRdb reprocessed the PCR reads with MiXCR, giving one entry per CDR3 protein. The sample yields under 650,000 distinct CDR3 sequences, 44% seen once. Sequences were obtained from blood. Receptor source: a girl aged 5-17 years with multiple sclerosis.

The V call is TRBV7-2, the J call TRBJ2-3, with 9 bases aligning to TRBD2. The CDR3 runs 16 residues. Germline CDR1 and CDR2: SGHTA and FQGNSA. V shed 5 bases and J 5 bases; nucleotides not matched to a gene: 11. The CDR3 coding sequence is TGTGCCAGCAGCGGGCTAGCGGGGTCTTCCAAAGATACGCAGTATTTT. This sequence encodes CASSGLAGSSKDTQYF.

The chain recombines TRBV5-1 with TRBJ2-3; TRBD2 is a possible D gene (5 bases). Trimming removed 4 bases from V and 6 bases from J, with 18 bases in between. Per the germline V gene, CDR1 is SGHRS and CDR2 is YFSETQ. The CDR3 runs to 15 residues. This CDR3 is CASSIPRGPGDTQYF. The CDR3, as DNA: TGCGCCAGCAGCATACCCCGTGGACCGGGGGATACGCAGTATTTT.

This clonotype was detected a few times. This chain links TRBV5-1 with TRBJ2-1; the D is unclear. The CDR3 is made up of 12 amino acids. V was pared by 0 bases and J by 8 bases, with 6 bases between. Germline loops: CDR1 SGHRS, CDR2 YFSETQ. Here the CDR3 DNA reads TGCGCCAGCAGCTTGGATCAATATGAGCAGTTCTTC. Protein product: CASSLDQYEQFF.

Only a few counts were recorded for this clonotype. The CDR3 bases are TGTGCCAGCATTCATGGAGGTGAGCAGTTCTTC. Translation gives CASIHGGEQFF. The chain couples TRBV6-5 to TRBJ2-1, with D tentatively TRBD2 (5 bases). Germline-derived CDR1 and CDR2 are MNHEY and SVGAGI. The germline V and J ends were trimmed by 7 bases and 9 bases, with 10 bases remaining between them. CDR3 length: 11 residues.

The chain couples TRBV5-6 to TRBJ2-7, with D possibly matching TRBD2 (5 bases). Looked up from germline, CDR1 is SGHDT and CDR2 is YYEEEE. The CDR3 is 15 residues long. Trimming took 1 base from V and 5 from J, leaving 16 bases between them. The CDR3 DNA is TGTGCCAGCAGCTTGCTTACGGGAACTAAGAACGAGCAGTACTTC. Its protein product is CASSLLTGTKNEQYF.

The chain is built from TRBV5-1 and TRBJ2-3, with 10 bases identical to TRBD1. J gave up 4 bases and V 4 bases, and 12 bases lay outside the gene matches. This CDR3 spans 17 amino acids. In germline, CDR1 is SGHRS, CDR2 YFSETQ. The CDR3 DNA sequence: TGCGCCAGCAGCGAACTCCCTCCGGGACAGGGGTCAGATACGCAGTATTTT. It yields the protein CASSELPPGQGSDTQYF.

The chain carries TRBV12-3 or TRBV12-4 and TRBJ1-5; 8 positions match TRBD1. After removal of 5 bases from V and 5 bases from J, the junction contained 5 bases not matched to a gene. The CDR3 has 14 amino acids. The CDR3 loop is CASSRDRQDQPQHF. The CDR3 DNA sequence: TGTGCCAGCAGTCGGGACAGGCAAGATCAGCCCCAGCATTTT.

The gene calls are TRBV6-2 or TRBV6-3 and TRBJ2-1; D is undetermined. The CDR3 is 14 amino acids. Germline V gene sequence: CDR1 MNHEY, CDR2 SVGEGT. V was clipped by 0 bases and J by 8 bases, with 11 bases between them. CDR3 nucleotide sequence: TGTGCCAGCAGTTACTCTAGTTTAGTTCATGAGCAGTTCTTC. Amino acid sequence: CASSYSSLVHEQFF.

The genes are TRBV5-1 and TRBJ2-3, with no clear D. In germline, CDR1 is SGHRS, CDR2 YFSETQ. This CDR3 contains 15 residues. The V end was cut by 0 bases, the J end by 2 bases, with 10 bases between. The CDR3 DNA reads as TGCGCCAGCAGCTTGGTGATAGCTTTCACAGATACGCAGTATTTT. Translated: CASSLVIAFTDTQYF.

The CDR3 sequence: CASSDREQQYF. As DNA, the CDR3 is TGTGCCAGCAGTGACCGAGAGCAGCAGTACTTC. This chain uses TRBV6-1 with TRBJ2-7; D gene ambiguous. The V end was cut by 3 bases, the J end by 8 bases, with 8 bases between. This CDR3 has 11 residues. Germline V gene lookup returns CDR1 MNHNS and CDR2 SASEGT.